This TCR beta chain emerged from a study of CD4 T cells in relation to SARS-CoV-2 and coronaviruses. Overall study: Shared crossreactive spike epitopes were mapped to their HLA restriction.

General study points: Compared with monoreactive clones, crossreactive clones showed significantly weaker SARS-CoV-2 expansion.

CDR3 length equals 15 residues. Trimming removed 2 bases from V and 3 bases from J, with 15 bases in between. The germline V gene encodes CDR1 SGHRS and CDR2 YFSETQ. As to this clone: The antigen is not known.

Before the COVID-19 pandemic, during about 2010-2019, CD4+ T cells were taken from unexposed donors. Repertoires were generated with immunoSEQ multiplex PCR, while TCRdb's copy carries only in-frame clones and drops some. The sample shows around 69,000 clones, about 95% of them seen only once. The sample taken for sequencing was naive CD4+ T cells from PBMCs. The subset: naive CD4+ T cells isolated by negative enrichment. The clonotype comes from a human donor in good health. V gene TRBV5-1 combines with J gene TRBJ2-7; D ambiguous. For the CDR3, the DNA is TGCGCCAGCAGCTTTGGGCAGGCCCCTCACTACGAGCAGTACTTC. Protein sequence: CASSFGQAPHYEQYF.